What follows are 8 T cell receptor beta chains derived from one specimen sequenced in a study of T cell repertoires in cytomegalovirus infection. TCRdb used MiXCR to reprocess the reads, holding one entry per CDR3 protein. Counted here are about 400,000 distinct CDR3 sequences, roughly 18% occurring once; the ten biggest clones make up roughly 8.7%. Sequencing was performed on PBMCs. All receptors come from a human donor in good health (CMV status not recorded). Some clones in this sample may be carry-over from other donors' samples.

This clonotype was counted at least ten times. The rearrangement joins TRBV7-2 to TRBJ2-1; 8 bases align to TRBD2. CDR3 length equals 16 residues. The germline gives CDR1 SGHTA, CDR2 FQGNSA. The V and J ends lost 1 base and 8 bases, in that order; junction bases with no gene match: 10. CDR3 sequence: CASSLGRDSGIYEQFF. In nucleotides, the CDR3 is TGTGCCAGCAGCTTAGGGAGGGATAGCGGGATATATGAGCAGTTCTTC.

This clonotype has a handful of counts. The rearrangement joins TRBV12-3 or TRBV12-4 to TRBJ2-5; 9 bases line up with TRBD1. This CDR3 contains 13 residues. V lost 5 bases, J lost 8 bases, and 6 bases stayed unmatched. CDR3 bases: TGTGCCAGCAGTCATGACAGGGGGTTAACCCAGTACTTC. The encoded protein is CASSHDRGLTQYF.

J is TRBJ2-7 and V is TRBV6-6; D is perhaps TRBD1 (6 bases). This CDR3 has 13 amino acids. Germline CDR1 is MNHNY and CDR2 is SVGAGI (reference sequence). V lost 8 bases to trimming and J lost 1 base, with 12 bases between them. The CDR3: CASSGTLSYEQYF. In DNA, the CDR3 is TGTGCCAGCTCCGGGACATTGTCCTACGAGCAGTACTTC.

This clonotype occurred a few times. The V and J genes are TRBV19 and TRBJ2-1; TRBD2 matches 8 bases. The CDR3 totals 15 residues. V gave up 7 bases and J gave up 9 bases; unmatched junction bases: 14. Germline V gene lookup returns CDR1 LNHDA and CDR2 SQIVND (reference sequence). The CDR3 region is CASTAGTSISGEQFF. The CDR3 DNA is TGTGCCAGTACCGCCGGGACTAGTATATCTGGTGAGCAGTTCTTC.

The V and J genes are TRBV30 and TRBJ1-3, with D uncertain. CDR3 length equals 13 residues. Trimming pared 0 bases from V and 4 bases from J, leaving 7 bases between. CDR1 is GTSNPN and CDR2 is SVGIG in the germline V gene (reference sequence). DNA for the CDR3: TGTGCCTGGAGTGTATCGGCCGGAAACACCATATATTTT. Translated, it gives CAWSVSAGNTIYF.

The gene calls are TRBV12-5 and TRBJ2-3; 8 nucleotides match TRBD1. Per germline, CDR1 LGHNT and CDR2 FRNRAP. V lost 0 bases to trimming and J lost 4 bases; unmatched junction nucleotides: 6. This CDR3 region has 16 residues. CDR3 region: CASGLVIGTGPDTQYF. The CDR3 bases are TGTGCTAGTGGTTTGGTTATAGGGACAGGACCAGATACGCAGTATTTT.

This clonotype has a handful of counts. V is TRBV12-3 or TRBV12-4 and J is TRBJ1-1, with D perhaps TRBD1 (6 bases). V shed 4 bases and J shed 5 bases, with 17 bases lying between them. The CDR3 is 15 residues long. The CDR3, as DNA: TGTGCCAGCAGTTCCTGGACAGCCTTGGGGACTGAAGCTTTCTTT. Translating it yields CASSSWTALGTEAFF.

The table lists this clonotype with many counts. The gene calls are TRBV4-2 and TRBJ1-5; TRBD1 agrees at 10 bases. The length of the CDR3 is 16 residues. Germline V gene lookup returns CDR1 LGHNA and CDR2 YNFKEQ. J was trimmed by 5 bases and V by 0 bases; bases with no gene match: 4. The CDR3 loop is CASSQELGQGYQPQHF. The DNA for the CDR3 is TGTGCCAGCAGCCAAGAATTGGGACAGGGGTATCAGCCCCAGCATTTT.